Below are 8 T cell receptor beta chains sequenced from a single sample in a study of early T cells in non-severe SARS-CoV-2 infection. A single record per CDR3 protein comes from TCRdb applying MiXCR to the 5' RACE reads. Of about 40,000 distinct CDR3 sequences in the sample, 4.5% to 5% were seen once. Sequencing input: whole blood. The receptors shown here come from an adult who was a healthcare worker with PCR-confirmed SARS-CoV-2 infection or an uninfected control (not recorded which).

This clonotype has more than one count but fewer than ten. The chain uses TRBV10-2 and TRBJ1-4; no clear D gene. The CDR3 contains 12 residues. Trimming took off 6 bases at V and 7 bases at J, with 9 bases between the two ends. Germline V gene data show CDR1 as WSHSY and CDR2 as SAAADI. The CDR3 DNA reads TGCGCCAGCAGGGACCTTACTGAAAAACTGTTTTTT. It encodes CASRDLTEKLFF.

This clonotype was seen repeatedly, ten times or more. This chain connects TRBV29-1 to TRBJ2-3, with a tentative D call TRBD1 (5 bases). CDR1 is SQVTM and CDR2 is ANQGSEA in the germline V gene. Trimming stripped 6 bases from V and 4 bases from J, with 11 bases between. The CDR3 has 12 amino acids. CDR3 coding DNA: TGCAGCGTATCGCAGGGCGCAGATACGCAGTATTTT. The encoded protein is CSVSQGADTQYF.

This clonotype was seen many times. The chain's CDR3 is CASSQEPQGSPYEQFF. CDR3 nucleotides: TGCGCCAGCAGCCAAGAGCCACAGGGATCTCCCTATGAGCAGTTCTTC. The chain is built from TRBV4-1 and TRBJ2-1, with a possible D match to TRBD1 (6 bases). Per germline, CDR1 MGHRA and CDR2 YSYEKL. There are 16 residues in the CDR3. V was trimmed by 0 bases and J by 8 bases, leaving 17 bases between them.

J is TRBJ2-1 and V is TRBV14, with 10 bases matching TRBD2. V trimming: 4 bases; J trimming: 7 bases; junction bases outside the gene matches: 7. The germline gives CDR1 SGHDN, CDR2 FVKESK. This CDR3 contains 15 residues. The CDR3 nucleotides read TGTGCCAGCAGCCCTCCTGGTAGCGGGGGGAATGAGCAGTTCTTC. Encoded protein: CASSPPGSGGNEQFF. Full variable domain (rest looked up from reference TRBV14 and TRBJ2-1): EAGVTQFPSHSVIEKGQTVTLRCDPISGHDNLYWYRRVMGKEIKFLLHFVKESKQDESGMPNNRFLAERTGGTYSTLKVQPAELEDSGVYFCASSPPGSGGNEQFFGPGTRLTVL.

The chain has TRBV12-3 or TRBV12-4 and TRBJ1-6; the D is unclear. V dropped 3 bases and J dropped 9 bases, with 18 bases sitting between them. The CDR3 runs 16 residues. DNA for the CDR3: TGTGCCAGCAGTTTTTTAGTGACCTCCGTTGTTTCACCCCTCCACTTT. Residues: CASSFLVTSVVSPLHF.

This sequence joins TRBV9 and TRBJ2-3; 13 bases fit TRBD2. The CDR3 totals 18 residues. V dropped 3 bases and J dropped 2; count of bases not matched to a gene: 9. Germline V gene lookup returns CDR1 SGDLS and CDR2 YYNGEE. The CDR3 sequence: CASSAGLAGRRFTDTQYF. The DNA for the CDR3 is TGTGCCAGCAGCGCGGGACTAGCGGGGCGCCGCTTCACAGATACGCAGTATTTT.

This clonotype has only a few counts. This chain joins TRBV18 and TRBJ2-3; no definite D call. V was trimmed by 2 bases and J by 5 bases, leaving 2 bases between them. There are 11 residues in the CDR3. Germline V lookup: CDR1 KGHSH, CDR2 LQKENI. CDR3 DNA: TGTGCCAGCTCACCAGAAGATACGCAGTATTTT. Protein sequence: CASSPEDTQYF.

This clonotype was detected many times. DNA of the CDR3: TGCAGCGTGGGGACTAGCGGGAGAAGAGTGACAGATACGCAGTATTTT. Its translation is CSVGTSGRRVTDTQYF. V and J are TRBV29-1 and TRBJ2-3; 14 bases match TRBD2. The CDR3 length is 16 residues. Trimming at V came to 6 bases and at J to 3 bases, leaving 8 bases not matched to a gene. CDR1 and CDR2 from the germline V gene are SQVTM and ANQGSEA.